The 25 T cell receptor beta chains below all came from one sample that was sequenced in a study of blood T cell repertoires in COVID-19. Libraries were prepared by immunoSEQ multiplex PCR; TCRdb keeps only in-frame clonotypes and omits some of them. The sample records around 150,000 clones, 75% to 90% being singletons. The specimen was peripheral blood. These receptors were obtained from a man aged 70 or older with acute or convalescent COVID-19.

This clone was counted a single time. V gene TRBV20-1 combines with J gene TRBJ2-1; tentatively, D is TRBD1 (6 bases). V lost 4 bases and J 10 bases, leaving 11 bases between the germline ends. Germline-derived CDR1 and CDR2 are DFQATT and SNEGSKA (reference sequence). The CDR3 has 11 residues. The CDR3 region has the DNA TGCAGTGCTAACAGGGTTGTGGAGCAGTTCTTC. Translation gives CSANRVVEQFF.

The chain uses TRBV24-1 and TRBJ2-3; 8 bases are a match to TRBD1. J was trimmed by 10 bases and V by 3 bases; bases with no gene match: 8. Looked up from germline, CDR1 is KGHDR and CDR2 is SFDVKD. This CDR3 has 14 amino acids. The CDR3 DNA sequence: TGTGCCACCAGTGATAACCCTCAGGGGGCGGCGCAGTATTTT. Protein sequence: CATSDNPQGAAQYF.

V gene TRBV4-2 combines with J gene TRBJ1-5; D ambiguous. V shed 3 bases and J shed 6 bases, with 9 bases lying between them. In germline, CDR1 is LGHNA, CDR2 YNFKEQ. The CDR3 extends over 13 amino acids. CDR3 DNA sequence: TGTGCCAGCAGCCAGGAGCGAGGTCAGCCCCAGCATTTT. Translated, it gives CASSQERGQPQHF.

As for this clone: This specimen includes other DNA sequences encoding the same CDR3. The V and J genes are TRBV19 and TRBJ1-5; TRBD1 aligns across 10 bases. The CDR3 totals 15 residues. V shed 1 base and J 4 bases; nucleotides not matched to a gene: 1. From germline, CDR1 is LNHDA and CDR2 SQIVND (reference sequence). CDR3 coding DNA: TGTGCCAGTAGTATAGGGGACAGGGGAAATCAGCCCCAGCATTTT. It codes for CASSIGDRGNQPQHF.

V usage is TRBV28 and J usage is TRBJ1-5; D gene uncertain. V was cut by 2 bases and J by 3 bases, with 5 bases left in between. Germline V gene sequence: CDR1 MDHEN, CDR2 SYDVKM. The CDR3 runs 13 residues. The CDR3 reads CASSLTVNQPQHF. CDR3 sequence (DNA): TGTGCCAGCAGTTTAACAGTCAATCAGCCCCAGCATTTT.

In regard to this clone: The sample carries other DNA sequences with the same CDR3. The chain has TRBV15 and TRBJ2-5; possibly TRBD2 for D (7 bases). Germline values: CDR1 LNHNV, CDR2 YYDKDF (reference sequence). The V end lost 1 base, the J end lost 4 bases, and 13 bases lay between the germline ends. CDR3 size: 15 residues. The CDR3 sequence: CATSRVAGAGETQYF. Here the CDR3 DNA reads TGTGCCACCAGCAGAGTGGCGGGGGCGGGAGAGACCCAGTACTTC.

The V gene is TRBV7-2, the J gene TRBJ2-3; D possibly corresponds to TRBD2 (5 bases). The V end was cut by 3 bases, the J end by 5 bases, with 12 bases between. Germline-derived CDR1 and CDR2 are SGHTA and FQGNSA. The length of the CDR3 is 14 residues. DNA for the CDR3: TGTGCCAGCAGCTTTAGCGTCGGATTAGATACGCAGTATTTT. Translation: CASSFSVGLDTQYF.

The chain carries TRBV24-1 and TRBJ2-1; 8 bases map to TRBD1. Germline assignment: CDR1 KGHDR and CDR2 SFDVKD. The CDR3 has 16 amino acids. J gave up 5 bases and V 0 bases, and 5 bases lay outside the gene matches. This chain's CDR3 is CATSDLRQGSDNEQFF. The CDR3 region has the DNA TGTGCCACCAGTGATTTGCGACAGGGGAGCGACAATGAGCAGTTCTTC.

This clone appeared once. The chain combines TRBV6-5 with TRBJ2-1; 9 nucleotides match TRBD2. The germline CDR1 and CDR2 sequences are MNHEY and SVGAGI. The CDR3 is 15 amino acids. The trim removed 4 bases at V and 7 bases at J, leaving 8 bases unmatched. The CDR3: CASSSPSGIENEQFF. CDR3 DNA sequence: TGTGCCAGCAGTTCGCCTAGCGGGATTGAGAATGAGCAGTTCTTC.

V usage is TRBV7-9 and J usage is TRBJ1-2, with a tentative D call TRBD1 (6 bases). The CDR3 is 15 residues long. V was cut by 5 bases and J by 8 bases, with 21 bases left in between. Germline lookup yields CDR1 SEHNR and CDR2 FQNEAQ (reference sequence). In DNA form, the CDR3 reads TGTGCCAGCAGCGATACAGGGAGCCCCATGGGAGGCTACACCTTC. Its protein product is CASSDTGSPMGGYTF.

This clone was picked up a small number of times. V is TRBV19 and J is TRBJ1-6, with 7 bases matching TRBD1. Germline V gene lookup returns CDR1 LNHDA and CDR2 SQIVND (reference sequence). The J segment lost 6 bases and the V segment lost 2 bases, leaving 1 base of the junction unmatched. CDR3 length: 14 amino acids. The CDR3 region has the DNA TGTGCCAGTAGTATACCAGGGGGTAATTCACCCCTCCACTTT. Amino acids: CASSIPGGNSPLHF.

The J gene is TRBJ2-3, the V gene TRBV2; 10 bases line up with TRBD2. After removal of 5 bases from V and 2 bases from J, the junction contained 4 bases not matched to a gene. This CDR3 is built from 15 residues. Germline lookup yields CDR1 SNHLY and CDR2 FYNNEI. The CDR3 loop reads CASSRSGRDTDTQYF. In DNA form, the CDR3 reads TGTGCCAGCAGTCGCAGCGGGAGGGACACAGATACGCAGTATTTT.

This clone has a handful of counts. The gene calls are TRBV5-1 and TRBJ1-1, with TRBD1 as a possible D gene (6 bases). The germline CDR1 and CDR2 sequences are SGHRS and YFSETQ. V shed 6 bases and J shed 4 bases, with 19 bases lying between them. The CDR3 spans 15 residues. CDR3 bases: TGCGCCAGCACCCGGCAGGGGAGTCAGGCCACTGAAGCTTTCTTT. Translated, it gives CASTRQGSQATEAFF.

V is TRBV5-1 and J is TRBJ2-3; D gene uncertain. The CDR3 covers 15 residues. The germline V gene has CDR1 SGHRS and CDR2 YFSETQ. The V end was cut by 0 bases, the J end by 0 bases, with 8 bases between. The CDR3 DNA reads as TGCGCCAGCAGCTTGGCTGTGTTTAGCACAGATACGCAGTATTTT. It yields the protein CASSLAVFSTDTQYF. Together with reference TRBV5-1 and TRBJ2-3, the CDR3 gives the full variable domain: KAGVTQTPRYLIKTRGQQVTLSCSPISGHRSVSWYQQTPGQGLQFLFEYFSETQRNKGNFPGRFSGRQFSNSRSEMNVSTLELGDSALYLCASSLAVFSTDTQYFGPGTRLTVL.

This chain links TRBV2 with TRBJ2-3; 8 nucleotides match TRBD2. Germline trimming cut 7 bases from V and 4 bases from J; bases unmatched to any gene: 7. This CDR3 is 14 amino acids long. CDR1 is SNHLY and CDR2 is FYNNEI in the germline V gene. Written as DNA, the CDR3 is TGTGCCAGCATAACTGGACTAGCCTCAGATACGCAGTATTTT. It specifies CASITGLASDTQYF.

The chain combines TRBV5-5 with TRBJ2-5; D perhaps matches TRBD1 (6 bases). V was pared by 3 bases and J by 0 bases, with 9 bases between. Germline V gene lookup returns CDR1 SGHKS and CDR2 YYEKEE (reference sequence). CDR3 length: 14 amino acids. The CDR3 is CASSSTGHQETQYF. The CDR3 DNA is TGTGCCAGCAGCTCGACAGGACACCAAGAGACCCAGTACTTC.

J is TRBJ1-2 and V is TRBV7-9; no clear D. Trimming stripped 2 bases from V and 6 bases from J, with 13 bases between. CDR3 size: 14 residues. From germline, CDR1 is SEHNR and CDR2 FQNEAQ (reference sequence). In nucleotides, the CDR3 is TGTGCCAGCAGCTTACAGACTTTCTCCAATGGCTACACCTTC. This gives the protein CASSLQTFSNGYTF.

The V gene is TRBV30, the J gene TRBJ2-7; a possible D gene is TRBD1 (9 bases). With 1 base removed from V and 2 bases from J, the gap between germline ends came to 24 bases. The CDR3 has 18 residues. Germline V gene lookup returns CDR1 GTSNPN and CDR2 SVGIG (reference sequence). The CDR3 protein is CAWSGSGGQGFFAYEQYF. As DNA, the CDR3 is TGTGCCTGGAGTGGGAGCGGGGGACAGGGTTTTTTCGCCTACGAGCAGTACTTC.

The table lists this clone with a count of one. The gene calls are TRBV18 and TRBJ1-1; TRBD1 aligns across 9 bases. The CDR3 contains 14 residues. Germline V gives CDR1 KGHSH, CDR2 LQKENI. V was pared by 6 bases and J by 6 bases, with 8 bases of the junction left unmatched. CDR3 region: CASSPDRGVAEAFF. The CDR3 bases are TGTGCCAGCTCTCCCGACAGGGGGGTTGCTGAAGCTTTCTTT. The variable domain in full, with the rest retrieved from reference TRBV18 and TRBJ1-1, is NAGVMQNPRHLVRRRGQEARLRCSPMKGHSHVYWYRQLPEEGLKFMVYLQKENIIDESGMPKERFSAEFPKEGPSILRIQQVVRGDSAAYFCASSPDRGVAEAFFGQGTRLTVV.

V usage is TRBV30 and J usage is TRBJ1-1, with D hard to call. Germline CDR1 reads GTSNPN; CDR2 reads SVGIG (reference sequence). This CDR3 has 13 residues. V lost 4 bases to trimming and J lost 5 bases, with 14 bases between them. The CDR3 DNA follows: TGTGCCTGGATGCGGAGTTCGAGAACTGAAGCTTTCTTT. It specifies CAWMRSSRTEAFF.

The V and J genes are TRBV29-1 and TRBJ1-1; maybe TRBD1 (5 bases). The CDR3 has 12 residues. In germline, CDR1 is SQVTM, CDR2 ANQGSEA. CDR3 loop: CSASGGNTEAFF. The CDR3 DNA is TGCAGTGCCTCGGGGGGGAACACTGAAGCTTTCTTT.

This clone was observed a few times. The chain employs TRBV12-3 or TRBV12-4 and TRBJ1-1; D gene unclear. The CDR3 loop spans 13 amino acids. V lost 5 bases and J lost 1, with 8 bases in between. CDR3 sequence reads: CASSPAGNTEAFF. As DNA, the CDR3 is TGTGCCAGCAGTCCTGCAGGGAACACTGAAGCTTTCTTT.

This sequence joins TRBV2 and TRBJ2-6; 9 bases map to TRBD1. The trim removed 2 bases at V and 4 bases at J, leaving 12 bases unmatched. CDR1 and CDR2 (germline): SNHLY, FYNNEI. This CDR3 contains 19 residues. The DNA for the CDR3 is TGTGCCAGCAGTGAAATTGCAGGACAGGGGACTTACGGGGCCAACGTCCTGACTTTC. Its protein product is CASSEIAGQGTYGANVLTF. Using reference TRBV2 and TRBJ2-6 for the parts outside the CDR3, the full variable domain is EPEVTQTPSHQVTQMGQEVILRCVPISNHLYFYWYRQILGQKVEFLVSFYNNEISEKSEIFDDQFSVERPDGSNFTLKIRSTKLEDSAMYFCASSEIAGQGTYGANVLTFGAGSRLTVL.

The CDR3 coding sequence is TGTGCCAGCAGTTTAGCGGTTTGGAACACCGGGGAGCTGTTTTTT. Its translation: CASSLAVWNTGELFF. The chain has TRBV28 and TRBJ2-2; D gene uncertain. CDR1 MDHEN and CDR2 SYDVKM come from the germline V gene. This CDR3 contains 15 residues. Trimming shortened V by 2 bases and J by 1 base, and 8 bases separated the two germline ends. The full variable domain, its missing parts supplied by reference TRBV28 and TRBJ2-2, is DVKVTQSSRYLVKRTGEKVFLECVQDMDHENMFWYRQDPGLGLRLIYFSYDVKMKEKGDIPEGYSVSREKKERFSLILESASTNQTSMYLCASSLAVWNTGELFFGEGSRLTVL.

This chain joins TRBV12-5 and TRBJ2-5; 11 bases agree with TRBD1. The germline V gene encodes CDR1 LGHNT and CDR2 FRNRAP. V lost 3 bases, J lost 4 bases, and 10 bases stayed unmatched. The CDR3 runs 17 residues. The CDR3 here is CASGFGTGGPEGETQYF. Written as DNA, the CDR3 is TGTGCTAGTGGTTTCGGGACAGGGGGGCCGGAGGGAGAGACCCAGTACTTC.